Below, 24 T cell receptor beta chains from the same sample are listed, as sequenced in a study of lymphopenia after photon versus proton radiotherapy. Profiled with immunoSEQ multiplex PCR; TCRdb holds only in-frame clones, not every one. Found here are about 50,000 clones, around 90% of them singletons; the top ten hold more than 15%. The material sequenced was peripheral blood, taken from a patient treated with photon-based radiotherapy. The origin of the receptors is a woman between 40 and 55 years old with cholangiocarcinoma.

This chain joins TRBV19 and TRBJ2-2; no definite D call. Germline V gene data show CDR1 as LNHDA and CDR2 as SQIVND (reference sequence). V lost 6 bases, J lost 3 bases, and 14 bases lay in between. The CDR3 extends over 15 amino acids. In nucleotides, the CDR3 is TGTGCCAGTAGGTACGGAACCACCTACACCGGGGAGCTGTTTTTT. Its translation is CASRYGTTYTGELFF. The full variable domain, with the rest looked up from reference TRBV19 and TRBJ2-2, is DGGITQSPKYLFRKEGQNVTLSCEQNLNHDAMYWYRQDPGQGLRLIYYSQIVNDFQKGDIAEGYSVSREKKESFPLTVTSAQKNPTAFYLCASRYGTTYTGELFFGEGSRLTVL.

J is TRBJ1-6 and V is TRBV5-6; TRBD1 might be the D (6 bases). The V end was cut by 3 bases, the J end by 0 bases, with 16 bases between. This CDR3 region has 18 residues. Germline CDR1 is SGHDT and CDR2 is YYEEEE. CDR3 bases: TGTGCCAGCAGCTCTTACCAAACAGGGCGCTCCTATAATTCACCCCTCCACTTT. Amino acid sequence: CASSSYQTGRSYNSPLHF.

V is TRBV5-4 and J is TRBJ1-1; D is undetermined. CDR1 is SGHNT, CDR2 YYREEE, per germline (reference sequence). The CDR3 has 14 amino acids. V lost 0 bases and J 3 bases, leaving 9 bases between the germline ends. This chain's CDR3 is CASSLGQRHTEAFF. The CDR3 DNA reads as TGTGCCAGCAGCTTGGGACAAAGACACACTGAAGCTTTCTTT. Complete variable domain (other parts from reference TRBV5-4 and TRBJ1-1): ETGVTQSPTHLIKTRGQQVTLRCSSQSGHNTVSWYQQALGQGPQFIFQYYREEENGRGNFPPRFSGLQFPNYSSELNVNALELDDSALYLCASSLGQRHTEAFFGQGTRLTVV.

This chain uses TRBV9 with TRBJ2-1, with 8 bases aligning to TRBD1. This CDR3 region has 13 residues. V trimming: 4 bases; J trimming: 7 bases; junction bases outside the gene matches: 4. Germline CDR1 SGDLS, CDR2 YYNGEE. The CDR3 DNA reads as TGTGCCAGCAGCACCCGGACAGGGAATGAGCAGTTCTTC. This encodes CASSTRTGNEQFF.

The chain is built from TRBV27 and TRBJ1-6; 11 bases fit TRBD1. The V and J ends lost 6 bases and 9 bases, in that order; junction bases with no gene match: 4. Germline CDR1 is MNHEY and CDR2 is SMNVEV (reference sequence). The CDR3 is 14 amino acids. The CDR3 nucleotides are TGTGCCAGCAGGAGAGGGACAGGGGGTTCACCCCTCCACTTT. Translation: CASRRGTGGSPLHF.

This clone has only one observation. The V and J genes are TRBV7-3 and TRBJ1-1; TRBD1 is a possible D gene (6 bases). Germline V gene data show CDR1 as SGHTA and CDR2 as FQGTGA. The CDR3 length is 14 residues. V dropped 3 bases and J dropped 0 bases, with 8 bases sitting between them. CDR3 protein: CASSLTGLNTEAFF. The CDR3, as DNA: TGTGCCAGCAGCTTGACAGGTTTGAACACTGAAGCTTTCTTT.

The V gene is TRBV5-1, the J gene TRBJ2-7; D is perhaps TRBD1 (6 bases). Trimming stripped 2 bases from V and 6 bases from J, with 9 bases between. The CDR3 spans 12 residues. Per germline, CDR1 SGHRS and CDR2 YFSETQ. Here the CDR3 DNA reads TGCGCCAGCAGCTTACAGGGTAGCGAGCAGTACTTC. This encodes CASSLQGSEQYF.

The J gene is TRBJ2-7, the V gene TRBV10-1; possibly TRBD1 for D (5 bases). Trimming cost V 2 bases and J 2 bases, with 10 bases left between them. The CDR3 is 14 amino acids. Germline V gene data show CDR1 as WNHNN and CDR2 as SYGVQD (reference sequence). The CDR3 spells CASSEKGRAYEQYF. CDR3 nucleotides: TGCGCCAGCAGTGAGAAGGGGCGCGCCTACGAGCAGTACTTC.

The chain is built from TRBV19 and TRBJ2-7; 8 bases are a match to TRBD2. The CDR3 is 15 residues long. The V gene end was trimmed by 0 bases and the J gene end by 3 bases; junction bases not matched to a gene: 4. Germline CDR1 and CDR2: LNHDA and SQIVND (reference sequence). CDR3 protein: CASSIDGAGVYEQYF. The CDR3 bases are TGTGCCAGTAGTATAGACGGAGCGGGAGTCTACGAGCAGTACTTC.

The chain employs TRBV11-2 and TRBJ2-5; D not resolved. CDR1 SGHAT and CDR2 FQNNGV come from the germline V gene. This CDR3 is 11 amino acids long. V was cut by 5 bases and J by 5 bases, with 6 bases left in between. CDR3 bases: TGTGCCAGCAGCCTCACGGAGACCCAGTACTTC. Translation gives CASSLTETQYF. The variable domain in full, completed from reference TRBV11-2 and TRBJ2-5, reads EAGVAQSPRYKIIEKRQSVAFWCNPISGHATLYWYQQILGQGPKLLIQFQNNGVVDDSQLPKDRFSAERLKGVDSTLKIQPAKLEDSAVYLCASSLTETQYFGPGTRLLVL.

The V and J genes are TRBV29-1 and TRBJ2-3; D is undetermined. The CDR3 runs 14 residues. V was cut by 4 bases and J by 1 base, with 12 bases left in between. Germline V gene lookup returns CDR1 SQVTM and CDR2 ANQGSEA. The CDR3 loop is CSVGANTGTDTQYF. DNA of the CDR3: TGCAGCGTTGGGGCCAATACCGGCACAGATACGCAGTATTTT.

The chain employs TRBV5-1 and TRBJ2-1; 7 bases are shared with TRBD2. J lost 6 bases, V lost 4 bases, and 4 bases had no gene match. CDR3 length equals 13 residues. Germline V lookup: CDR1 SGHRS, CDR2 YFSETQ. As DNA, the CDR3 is TGCGCCAGCAGCACACTAGCGAGCAATGAGCAGTTCTTC. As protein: CASSTLASNEQFF.

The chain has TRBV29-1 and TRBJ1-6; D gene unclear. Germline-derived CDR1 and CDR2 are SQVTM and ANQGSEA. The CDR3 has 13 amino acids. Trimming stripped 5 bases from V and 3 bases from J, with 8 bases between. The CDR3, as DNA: TGCAGCGTTCGGGCAGACTATAATTCACCCCTCCACTTT. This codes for CSVRADYNSPLHF.

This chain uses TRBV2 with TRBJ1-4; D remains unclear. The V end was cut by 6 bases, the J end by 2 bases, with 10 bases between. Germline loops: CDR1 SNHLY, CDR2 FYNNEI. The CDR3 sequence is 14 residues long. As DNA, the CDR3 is TGTGCCAGCAGCTTTAAGTGGACTAATGAAAAACTGTTTTTT. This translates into CASSFKWTNEKLFF. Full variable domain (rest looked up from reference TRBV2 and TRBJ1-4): EPEVTQTPSHQVTQMGQEVILRCVPISNHLYFYWYRQILGQKVEFLVSFYNNEISEKSEIFDDQFSVERPDGSNFTLKIRSTKLEDSAMYFCASSFKWTNEKLFFGSGTQLSVL.

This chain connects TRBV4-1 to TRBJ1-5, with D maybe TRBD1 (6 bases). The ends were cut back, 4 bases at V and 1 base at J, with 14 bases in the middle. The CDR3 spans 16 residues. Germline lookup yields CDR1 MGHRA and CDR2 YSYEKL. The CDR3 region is CASSPGQGASNQPQHF. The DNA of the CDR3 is TGCGCCAGCAGCCCGGGACAAGGGGCGAGCAATCAGCCCCAGCATTTT.

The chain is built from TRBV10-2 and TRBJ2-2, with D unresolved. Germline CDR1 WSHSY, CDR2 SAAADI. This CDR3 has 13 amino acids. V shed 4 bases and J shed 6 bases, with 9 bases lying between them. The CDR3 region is CASSAWVAGELFF. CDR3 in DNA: TGCGCCAGCAGTGCCTGGGTCGCCGGGGAGCTGTTTTTT.

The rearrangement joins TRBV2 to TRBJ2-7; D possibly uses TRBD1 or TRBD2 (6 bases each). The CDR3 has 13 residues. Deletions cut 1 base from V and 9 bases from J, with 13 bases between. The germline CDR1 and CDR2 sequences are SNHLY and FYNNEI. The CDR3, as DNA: TGTGCCAGCAGTGAAGATTCGGGGGCGAGGCAGTACTTC. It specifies CASSEDSGARQYF.

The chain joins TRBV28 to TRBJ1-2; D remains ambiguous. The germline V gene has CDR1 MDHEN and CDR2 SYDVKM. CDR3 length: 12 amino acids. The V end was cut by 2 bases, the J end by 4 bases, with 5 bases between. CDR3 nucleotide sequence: TGTGCCAGCAGTTTAGATCTCTATGGCTACACCTTC. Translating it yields CASSLDLYGYTF.

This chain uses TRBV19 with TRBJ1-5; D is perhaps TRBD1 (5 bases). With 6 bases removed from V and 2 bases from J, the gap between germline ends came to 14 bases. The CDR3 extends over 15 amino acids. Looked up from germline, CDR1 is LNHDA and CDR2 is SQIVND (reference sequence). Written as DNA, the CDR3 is TGTGCCAGTAGGCCCCCGGGGCTCGGCAATCAGCCCCAGCATTTT. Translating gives CASRPPGLGNQPQHF.

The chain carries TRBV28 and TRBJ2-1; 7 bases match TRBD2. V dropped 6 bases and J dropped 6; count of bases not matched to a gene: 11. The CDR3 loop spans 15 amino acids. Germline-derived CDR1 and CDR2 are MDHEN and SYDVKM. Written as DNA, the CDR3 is TGTGCCAGCAGACCGGGGACTACCGGAATCAATGAGCAGTTCTTC. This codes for CASRPGTTGINEQFF.

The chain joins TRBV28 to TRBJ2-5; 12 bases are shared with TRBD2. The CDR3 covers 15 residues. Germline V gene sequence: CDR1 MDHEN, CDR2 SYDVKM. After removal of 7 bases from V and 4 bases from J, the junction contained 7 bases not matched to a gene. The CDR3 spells CASTSLAGGGETQYF. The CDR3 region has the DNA TGTGCCAGCACTTCACTAGCGGGGGGAGGAGAGACCCAGTACTTC.

The CDR3 region is CASGPIRTGGKNIQYF. The CDR3 DNA reads TGTGCCAGCGGACCAATTCGGACAGGGGGGAAAAACATTCAGTACTTC. The chain has TRBV27 and TRBJ2-4; 10 bases are shared with TRBD1. The CDR3 length is 16 residues. The germline V gene encodes CDR1 MNHEY and CDR2 SMNVEV (reference sequence). The trim removed 8 bases at V and 4 bases at J, leaving 11 bases unmatched.

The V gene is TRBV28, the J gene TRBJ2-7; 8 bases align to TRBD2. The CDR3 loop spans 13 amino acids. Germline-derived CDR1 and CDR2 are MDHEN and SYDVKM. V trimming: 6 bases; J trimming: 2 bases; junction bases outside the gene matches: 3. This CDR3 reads CASRTSGPYEQYF. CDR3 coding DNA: TGTGCCAGCAGAACTAGCGGCCCCTACGAGCAGTACTTC.

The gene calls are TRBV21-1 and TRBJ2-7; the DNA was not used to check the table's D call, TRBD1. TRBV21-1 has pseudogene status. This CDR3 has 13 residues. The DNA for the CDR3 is TGTGCCAGCAGCCACCTCGGACAGGGAGGACAGTACTTC. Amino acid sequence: CASSHLGQGGQYF.